Listed here is a single T cell receptor (beta chain). This record belongs to a study of cytomegalovirus exposure and HLA in healthy donors. The table came from immunoSEQ multiplex PCR; TCRdb's copy has only in-frame clones and leaves some out. The sample has around 120,000 clones, roughly 90% seen once. CDR3 length: 12 amino acids. The V gene lost 0 bases and the J gene lost 8 bases, with 8 bases spanning the gap. Germline loops: CDR1 SGDLS, CDR2 YYNGEE. Sequences were obtained from PBMCs. V gene TRBV9 combines with J gene TRBJ1-1; perhaps TRBD1 as D (6 bases). The sequence derives from a young woman in good health and CMV-seronegative. In DNA form, the CDR3 reads TGTGCCAGCAGCGTAGAGACAGGAGAAGCTTTCTTT. This translates into CASSVETGEAFF.